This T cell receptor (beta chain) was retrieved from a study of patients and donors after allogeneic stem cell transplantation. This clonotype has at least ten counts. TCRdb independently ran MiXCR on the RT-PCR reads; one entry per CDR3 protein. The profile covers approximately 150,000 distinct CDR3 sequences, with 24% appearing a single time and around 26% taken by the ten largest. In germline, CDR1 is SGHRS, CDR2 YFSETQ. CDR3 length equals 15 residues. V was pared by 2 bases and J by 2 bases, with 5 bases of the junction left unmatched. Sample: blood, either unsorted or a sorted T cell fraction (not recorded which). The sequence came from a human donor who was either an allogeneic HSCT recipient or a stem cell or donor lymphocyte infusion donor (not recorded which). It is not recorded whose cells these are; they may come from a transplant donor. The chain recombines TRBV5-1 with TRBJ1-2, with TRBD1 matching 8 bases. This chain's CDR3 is CASSFLDRDNYGYTF. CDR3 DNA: TGCGCCAGCAGCTTTTTGGACAGGGACAACTATGGCTACACCTTC.